Listed below are T cell receptor beta chains from one sample, sequenced in a study of CD8 T cells in ankylosing spondylitis. MiXCR, applied by TCRdb to the 5' RACE reads, yields one record per CDR3 protein. The sample lists some 800,000 distinct CDR3 sequences; about 12% were seen once. The sample consisted of blood, either unsorted or a sorted T cell fraction (not recorded which). The receptors shown here come from a male donor with ankylosing spondylitis. Each CDR3 is given with its conserved first and last residue. A D gene is named only where the DNA matches it firmly. Part of the rows lack a size; the others show once, few, many or a class for expanded clones.

TRBJ2-5	TRBV20-1	TRBD1	few	TGCAGTGCTTTGGGACAGGTTCAAGAGACCCAGTACTTC	CSALGQVQETQYF
TRBJ2-3	TRBV5-1	NA	NA	TGCGCCAGCAGCTTGGCCGGACAGACAGATACGCAGTATTTT	CASSLAGQTDTQYF
TRBJ1-2	TRBV20-1	NA	many	TGCAGTGTAACAAGCACCTTGGCCCTTCGATACCCCTATGGCTACACCTTC	CSVTSTLALRYPYGYTF
TRBJ1-1	TRBV5-1	NA	many	TGCGCCAGCAGCTTGGCCGTGCCGAACACTGAAGCTTTCTTT	CASSLAVPNTEAFF
TRBJ2-2	TRBV28	NA	NA	TGTGCCAGCAGTTTATGGTTCAAGAACACCGGGGAGCTGTTTTTT	CASSLWFKNTGELFF
TRBJ1-1	TRBV6-4	NA	NA	TGTGCCAGCAGTGACCAGCCGAACACTGAAGCTTTCTTT	CASSDQPNTEAFF
TRBJ2-1	TRBV29-1	NA	many	TGCAGCTTCTTGCAACGCTACAATGAGCAGTTCTTC	CSFLQRYNEQFF
TRBJ2-1	TRBV7-2	NA	NA	TGTGCCAGCAGCTCGAAAGTCGTAGCCCAGGGGGGTGAGCAGTTCTTC	CASSSKVVAQGGEQFF
TRBJ2-1	TRBV20-1	NA	NA	TGCAGTGCTAGAGAGGGGACTCCCGGGTGGACGGAGCAGTTCTTC	CSAREGTPGWTEQFF
TRBJ2-7	TRBV15	NA	few	TGTGCCACCAGCAGAGATCCCAAGGGCGAGCAGTACTTC	CATSRDPKGEQYF
TRBJ2-3	TRBV20-1	NA	NA	TGCAGTGCTAGAGATCCCAGGGGGGGCACAGATACGCAGTATTTT	CSARDPRGGTDTQYF
TRBJ1-2	TRBV12-3/TRBV12-4	NA	many	TGTGCCAGCAGCGGACATAACTATGGCTACACCTTC	CASSGHNYGYTF
TRBJ1-1	TRBV20-1	TRBD1	NA	TGCAGTGCCACACAGGGGACCACTGAAGCTTTCTTT	CSATQGTTEAFF
TRBJ1-1	TRBV29-1	NA	many	TGCAGCGTTGGACGAGTTCGGGAGAACACTGAAGCTTTCTTT	CSVGRVRENTEAFF
TRBJ2-3	TRBV29-1	TRBD2	many	TGCAGCAAGCGGGAGCAGTCAGATACGCAGTATTTT	CSKREQSDTQYF
TRBJ2-1	TRBV20-1	NA	NA	TGCAGTGCGGCGGGTGTGGCCTGGGGGTTGTTCTTC	CSAAGVAWGLFF
TRBJ2-5	TRBV20-1	NA	few	TGCAGTGCTAGAGATCGGTTGGAGGCCTCCCAAGAGACCCAGTACTTC	CSARDRLEASQETQYF
TRBJ2-2	TRBV5-1	TRBD1	few	TGCGCCAGCAGCTACGACAGGGTCACCGGGGAGCTGTTTTTT	CASSYDRVTGELFF
TRBJ2-5	TRBV20-1	NA	NA	TGCAGTGCTAGAGATAGTGGGGCCTTGGAGACCCAGTACTTC	CSARDSGALETQYF
TRBJ2-1	TRBV20-1	TRBD1	few	TGCAGTGCTCAGGACAGGGTGTTCAGGTATGAGCAGTTCTTC	CSAQDRVFRYEQFF
TRBJ2-7	TRBV9	NA	few	TGTGCCAGCAGCGTAGAGGCGGACTCCTACGAGCAGTACTTC	CASSVEADSYEQYF
TRBJ2-7	TRBV6-5	NA	NA	TGTGCCAGCAGCCGGCCGGACATCGGGCAGTACTTC	CASSRPDIGQYF
TRBJ2-5	TRBV5-4	NA	few	TGTGCCAGCAGCTCCGCGACTAGAAAAGAGACCCAGTACTTC	CASSSATRKETQYF
TRBJ2-5	TRBV20-1	TRBD2	NA	TGCAGTGCTAGAGGAGGAAGCGGGAGAGAGACCCAGTACTTC	CSARGGSGRETQYF
TRBJ2-7	TRBV5-1	TRBD1	many	TGTGCCAGCAGCTTGGACAGGGCCTACGAGCAGTACTTC	CASSLDRAYEQYF
TRBJ1-6	TRBV18	NA	NA	TGTGCCAGCTCACAAACGGCCGAGGGCGAACCCCTCCACTTT	CASSQTAEGEPLHF
TRBJ2-2	TRBV5-1	TRBD2	few	TGCGCCAGCACCCCTACAGCGGGGGGCGACACCGGGGAGCTGTTTTTT	CASTPTAGGDTGELFF
TRBJ2-5	TRBV20-1	NA	few	TGCAGTGTGCCCCCCAGGGCCCTCCAAGAGACCCAGTACTTC	CSVPPRALQETQYF
TRBJ2-7	TRBV6-1	NA	NA	TGTGCCGGTAGAGGCAGATTATCCGAGCAGTACTTC	CAGRGRLSEQYF
TRBJ1-5	TRBV12-3/TRBV12-4	NA	many	TGTGCCAGCAGTTTGGTCCGGGGATATCAGCCCCAGCATTTT	CASSLVRGYQPQHF
TRBJ2-3	TRBV7-9	NA	NA	TGTGCCAGCAGCTTAGAACTAGTGGCAGATACGCAGTATTTT	CASSLELVADTQYF
TRBJ1-1	TRBV30	NA	few	TGTGCCTGGAGTGTAAGGGGTAGCACTGAAGCTTTCTTT	CAWSVRGSTEAFF